This entry is about one T cell receptor (beta chain). The antigen is unknown. The sample is drawn from a study of OX40 agonist ivuxolimab in advanced cancers. Whole-study findings and limits: Normalized T-cell clonal expansion was also low in some nonresponders.

Sequencing used immunoSEQ multiplex PCR; TCRdb keeps in-frame clones, though not all of them. The table shows about 100,000 clones, with approximately 90% occurring only once. This CDR3 comprises 13 residues. Germline V gene lookup returns CDR1 SGHRS and CDR2 YFSETQ. Trimming stripped 1 base from V and 5 bases from J, with 6 bases between. The gene calls are TRBV5-1 and TRBJ2-2, with unresolved D. The sequence was obtained from an adult with an advanced solid tumor such as melanoma, head and neck, liver or kidney cancer. The specimen was CD4+ or CD8+ T cells sorted from blood, collected in a trial of the OX40 agonist ivuxolimab. The CDR3 protein is CASSLLGTGELFF. CDR3 DNA sequence: TGCGCCAGCAGCTTGTTGGGAACCGGGGAGCTGTTTTTT. The variable domain in full, with the rest retrieved from reference TRBV5-1 and TRBJ2-2, is KAGVTQTPRYLIKTRGQQVTLSCSPISGHRSVSWYQQTPGQGLQFLFEYFSETQRNKGNFPGRFSGRQFSNSRSEMNVSTLELGDSALYLCASSLLGTGELFFGEGSRLTVL.